This T cell receptor (beta chain) appears in the sequencing data of a study of T cells in Graves' hyperthyroidism and ophthalmopathy. Amplification of TCR beta CDR3 regions was performed using RNA transcripts as template. Primed by the HTBI set, a first-round RT-PCR was run on the TCR CDR3. TCRdb itself ran the multiplex PCR reads through MiXCR, one entry per CDR3 protein. Of some 400,000 distinct CDR3 sequences in the sample, approximately 13% are singletons; the top ten hold less than 25%. The CDR3 is 14 residues long. Germline V gene sequence: CDR1 MNHEY, CDR2 SMNVEV (reference sequence). V lost 5 bases to trimming and J lost 4 bases; unmatched junction nucleotides: 5. This clonotype has a count of ten or more.

The rearrangement joins TRBV27 to TRBJ1-5, with 7 bases matching TRBD1. The receptor was isolated from a man aged 25-45 years with Graves' hyperthyroidism that later progressed to Graves' ophthalmopathy. Sequenced sample: blood. In DNA, the CDR3 is TGTGCCAGCAGTCCCCGACAGGGTAATCAGCCCCAGCATTTT. Translation: CASSPRQGNQPQHF.